A single sample gave rise to the 32 T cell receptor beta chains below, sequenced in a study of T cells in Graves' hyperthyroidism and ophthalmopathy. The source material, RNA transcripts, was used to amplify TCR beta CDR3 regions. First-round RT-PCR with HTBI primers amplified the TCR CDR3 region. TCRdb processed the multiplex PCR reads anew with MiXCR; each CDR3 protein has one entry. The table has about 740,000 distinct CDR3 sequences, 14% seen once; the top ten hold roughly 10%. Sequencing input: blood. The receptors stem from a woman between 18 and 29 years old with Graves' hyperthyroidism.

There are many counts of this clonotype. This chain uses TRBV28 with TRBJ2-7; 13 nucleotides align to TRBD2. The trim removed 1 base at V and 6 bases at J, leaving 15 bases unmatched. This CDR3 comprises 19 residues. Per germline, CDR1 MDHEN and CDR2 SYDVKM. The CDR3 nucleotides read TGTGCCAGCAGTTTATCAAGGCTGAACAGGACTAGCGGGAGTGGCGAGCAGTACTTC. It specifies CASSLSRLNRTSGSGEQYF. The full variable domain, its missing parts supplied by reference TRBV28 and TRBJ2-7, is DVKVTQSSRYLVKRTGEKVFLECVQDMDHENMFWYRQDPGLGLRLIYFSYDVKMKEKGDIPEGYSVSREKKERFSLILESASTNQTSMYLCASSLSRLNRTSGSGEQYFGPGTRLTVT.

This clonotype was counted a few times. The chain combines TRBV18 with TRBJ2-2; the D is unclear. V lost 2 bases to trimming and J lost 0 bases, with 7 bases between them. CDR3 size: 15 residues. Germline CDR1 KGHSH, CDR2 LQKENI. In nucleotides, the CDR3 is TGTGCCAGCTCACCATTGGCAGCGAACACCGGGGAGCTGTTTTTT. It specifies CASSPLAANTGELFF.

This clonotype was seen more than once but under ten times. The chain links TRBV7-9 to TRBJ2-1; D not resolved. CDR1 and CDR2 (germline): SEHNR, FQNEAQ (reference sequence). The CDR3 loop spans 16 amino acids. V shed 4 bases and J shed 2 bases, with 15 bases lying between them. CDR3 in DNA: TGTGCCAGCAGCTCAGAGGAAGGGCACACCTACAATGAGCAGTTCTTC. This translates into CASSSEEGHTYNEQFF.

This clonotype came up many times. The rearrangement uses TRBV7-9 and TRBJ2-7; D not resolved. The germline V gene encodes CDR1 SEHNR and CDR2 FQNEAQ (reference sequence). Between the trimmed V and J ends, which lost 5 bases and 6 bases, there was a span of 14 bases. The CDR3 runs to 13 residues. The CDR3, as DNA: TGTGCCAGCAGCCAATCCGTATGGGGCGAGCAGTACTTC. This gives the protein CASSQSVWGEQYF.

This clonotype showed up just a few times. The chain couples TRBV10-3 to TRBJ2-1; D not resolved. This CDR3 has 13 amino acids. Trimming shortened V by 6 bases and J by 4 bases, and 10 bases separated the two germline ends. From germline, CDR1 is ENHRY and CDR2 SYGVKD. As DNA, the CDR3 is TGTGCCATCAGAGATACTACGTACAATGAGCAGTTCTTC. This sequence encodes CAIRDTTYNEQFF.

This clonotype showed up many times. The J gene is TRBJ1-1, the V gene TRBV5-6, with D uncertain. Germline lookup yields CDR1 SGHDT and CDR2 YYEEEE. The CDR3 is 12 residues long. The germline V and J ends were trimmed by 5 bases and 4 bases, with 9 bases remaining between them. The DNA of the CDR3 is TGTGCCAGCAGTCCAGGAGTCACTGAAGCTTTCTTT. Translated: CASSPGVTEAFF.

The sample holds many counts of this clonotype. The chain employs TRBV12-3 or TRBV12-4 and TRBJ2-7; 8 bases are a match to TRBD1. V trimming: 3 bases; J trimming: 6 bases; junction bases outside the gene matches: 4. This CDR3 has 13 amino acids. The CDR3 sequence is CASSFDRGGEQYF. The CDR3 bases are TGTGCCAGCAGTTTCGACAGGGGCGGCGAGCAGTACTTC.

The chain is built from TRBV6-1 and TRBJ2-1; D possibly corresponds to TRBD1 (6 bases). Germline CDR1 is MNHNS and CDR2 is SASEGT. V lost 6 bases and J 6 bases, leaving 12 bases between the germline ends. The CDR3 has 13 residues. CDR3 loop: CASSPGQFNEQFF. The CDR3 region has the DNA TGTGCCAGCAGCCCCGGACAGTTCAATGAGCAGTTCTTC.

This clonotype was seen many times. This rearrangement joins TRBV28 to TRBJ1-5, with TRBD1 as a possible D gene (5 bases). V was clipped by 3 bases and J by 2 bases, with 11 bases between them. The CDR3 is 15 residues long. The germline CDR1 and CDR2 sequences are MDHEN and SYDVKM. In DNA form, the CDR3 reads TGTGCCAGCAGTTTTAGGGGTCTGGGCAATCAGCCCCAGCATTTT. Protein product: CASSFRGLGNQPQHF.

Comment on this clonotype: A read error may explain this, as a much larger clone is one base away. This chain links TRBV18 with TRBJ2-1; D is unresolved. CDR3 length: 12 amino acids. Per the germline V gene, CDR1 is KGHSH and CDR2 is LQKENI. CDR3 nucleotide sequence: TGTGCCAGCTCACCTACAAAAAATGAGCAGCTCTTC. It specifies CASSPTKNEQLF.

This clonotype was recorded at least ten times. The chain is built from TRBV28 and TRBJ2-3; TRBD1 agrees at 10 bases. The CDR3 is made up of 16 amino acids. The germline CDR1 and CDR2 sequences are MDHEN and SYDVKM. V lost 4 bases, J lost 2 bases, and 6 bases stayed unmatched. Written as DNA, the CDR3 is TGTGCCAGCAGTTCCAGGACAGGGGGGGACACAGATACGCAGTATTTT. Translating it yields CASSSRTGGDTDTQYF.

This clonotype was observed many times. The CDR3 protein is CASSFMGLPSSYNEQFF. DNA of the CDR3: TGTGCCAGCAGCTTCATGGGACTGCCGAGCTCCTACAATGAGCAGTTCTTC. This chain uses TRBV28 with TRBJ2-1; D possibly corresponds to TRBD2 (6 bases). Germline V CDR1 and CDR2: MDHEN, SYDVKM. The CDR3 contains 17 residues. V was clipped by 6 bases and J by 0 bases, with 18 bases between them.

This clonotype was detected a few times. V is TRBV20-1 and J is TRBJ2-7; no reliable D call. The length of the CDR3 is 11 residues. Germline loops: CDR1 DFQATT, CDR2 SNEGSKA (reference sequence). Trimming left V 5 bases short and J 5 bases short, with 10 bases between. The CDR3 loop is CSAERVHEQYF. The CDR3 bases are TGCAGTGCTGAAAGGGTCCACGAGCAGTACTTC.

There are many counts of this clonotype. This sequence joins TRBV30 and TRBJ1-1; D remains unclear. The CDR3 runs to 14 residues. Trimming took off 2 bases at V and 4 bases at J, with 14 bases between the two ends. Germline CDR1 GTSNPN, CDR2 SVGIG (reference sequence). The CDR3 loop reads CAWSLAGFGTEAFF. The CDR3 region has the DNA TGTGCCTGGAGTCTAGCAGGATTCGGCACTGAAGCTTTCTTT.

The table lists this clonotype with a few counts. The CDR3 protein is CATNLVQFYNEQFF. As DNA, the CDR3 is TGTGCCACAAATCTCGTCCAATTCTACAATGAGCAGTTCTTC. This rearrangement joins TRBV24-1 to TRBJ2-1; no definite D call. Deletions cut 10 bases from V and 3 bases from J, with 15 bases between. Germline lookup yields CDR1 KGHDR and CDR2 SFDVKD. This CDR3 spans 14 amino acids.

This clonotype occurred many times. This sequence joins TRBV7-9 and TRBJ2-1; D is ambiguous. The CDR3 totals 17 residues. From germline, CDR1 is SEHNR and CDR2 FQNEAQ (reference sequence). The V end was cut by 6 bases, the J end by 0 bases, with 18 bases between. CDR3 region: CASSLTWRSGSYNEQFF. Here the CDR3 DNA reads TGTGCCAGCAGTCTAACCTGGCGGTCGGGCTCCTACAATGAGCAGTTCTTC.

This clonotype occurred many times. The chain has TRBV7-2 and TRBJ2-4; perhaps TRBD2 as D (5 bases). CDR1 SGHTA and CDR2 FQGNSA come from the germline V gene. CDR3 length equals 17 residues. Between the trimmed V and J ends, which lost 5 bases and 1 base, there was a span of 18 bases. The CDR3 DNA reads TGTGCCAGCAGCACGGCCGCACGGGGATGGGCCAAAAACATTCAGTACTTC. Protein sequence: CASSTAARGWAKNIQYF. The full variable domain, with the rest looked up from reference TRBV7-2 and TRBJ2-4, is GAGVSQSPSNKVTEKGKDVELRCDPISGHTALYWYRQSLGQGLEFLIYFQGNSAPDKSGLPSDRFSAERTGGSVSTLTIQRTQQEDSAVYLCASSTAARGWAKNIQYFGAGTRLSVL.

At least ten counts were recorded for this clonotype. This rearrangement joins TRBV5-6 to TRBJ2-1; weak D call: TRBD2 (5 bases). Between the trimmed V and J ends, which lost 4 bases and 6 bases, there was a span of 14 bases. The CDR3 length is 14 residues. Per the germline V gene, CDR1 is SGHDT and CDR2 is YYEEEE. CDR3 coding DNA: TGTGCCAGCAGCCCCCAGGCGGGTTCCAATGAGCAGTTCTTC. Protein sequence: CASSPQAGSNEQFF.

The chain links TRBV29-1 to TRBJ2-7, with 10 bases aligning to TRBD1. The junction had 7 bases not matched to a gene; V was cut back by 6 bases and J by 5 bases. The CDR3 spans 13 residues. CDR1 and CDR2 (germline): SQVTM, ANQGSEA. The CDR3 loop reads CSVWTGGSDEQYF. In DNA form, the CDR3 reads TGCAGCGTATGGACAGGGGGAAGCGACGAGCAGTACTTC.

The genes are TRBV20-1 and TRBJ1-3; D gene uncertain. The CDR3 is 14 residues long. Trimming took 5 bases from V and 4 from J, leaving 15 bases between them. Germline assignment: CDR1 DFQATT and CDR2 SNEGSKA (reference sequence). The CDR3 DNA follows: TGCAGTGCTCTGGGCCGGGTTTCCGGAAACACCATATATTTT. Translated: CSALGRVSGNTIYF.

This clonotype was counted at least ten times. V and J are TRBV7-9 and TRBJ2-1, with a tentative D call TRBD1 (5 bases). V was cut by 1 base and J by 7 bases, with 17 bases left in between. The CDR3 runs 16 residues. Germline CDR1 SEHNR, CDR2 FQNEAQ (reference sequence). For the CDR3, the DNA is TGTGCCAGCAGCTTAGGGGGCGGAAGTCCTACGAATGAGCAGTTCTTC. It is translated as CASSLGGGSPTNEQFF.

The table lists this clonotype with a few counts. A much larger clone lies one base from this, so it may be a read error. J is TRBJ2-3 and V is TRBV3-1; D tentatively reads TRBD1 or TRBD2 (5 bases each). There are 14 residues in the CDR3. Germline V gives CDR1 LGHDT, CDR2 YNNKEL (reference sequence). The CDR3 loop reads CVSSEQDFTDTQYF. Here the CDR3 DNA reads TGTGTCAGCAGCGAACAGGACTTCACAGATACGCAGTATTTT.

This rearrangement joins TRBV12-3 or TRBV12-4 to TRBJ1-2; TRBD1 might be the D (5 bases). Trimming took 3 bases from V and 13 from J, leaving 18 bases between them. This CDR3 is built from 13 residues. The CDR3 protein is CASSFPPGRTLTF. The DNA for the CDR3 is TGTGCCAGCAGTTTTCCCCCGGGACGGACCCTCACCTTC.

CDR3 sequence: CAWAEPSNTQYF. The DNA for the CDR3 is TGTGCCTGGGCAGAACCTAGTAATACGCAGTATTTT. This chain joins TRBV30 and TRBJ2-3; no definite D call. The CDR3 consists of 12 residues. With 5 bases removed from V and 7 bases from J, the gap between germline ends came to 13 bases. The germline V gene has CDR1 GTSNPN and CDR2 SVGIG (reference sequence).

This clonotype has ten or more counts. The rearrangement links TRBV2 to TRBJ1-6, with D hard to call. V shed 7 bases and J shed 7 bases, with 11 bases lying between them. The CDR3 runs 13 residues. Germline lookup yields CDR1 SNHLY and CDR2 FYNNEI. The CDR3 DNA reads TGTGCCAGCATCGTTGAGGGCAATTCACCCCTCCACTTT. Amino acid sequence: CASIVEGNSPLHF.

CDR3 residues: CASSARRTSYNEQFF. Here the CDR3 DNA reads TGTGCCAGCAGTGCGCGAAGGACCTCCTACAATGAGCAGTTCTTC. The rearrangement uses TRBV9 and TRBJ2-1; D remains unclear. The V end lost 5 bases, the J end lost 0 bases, and 12 bases lay between the germline ends. The CDR3 covers 15 residues. Germline loops: CDR1 SGDLS, CDR2 YYNGEE.

This CDR3 is CASSADRVYGYTF. Here the CDR3 DNA reads TGTGCCAGCTCAGCTGACAGGGTCTATGGCTACACCTTC. This chain links TRBV18 with TRBJ1-2; 7 bases agree with TRBD1. Germline-derived CDR1 and CDR2 are KGHSH and LQKENI. The CDR3 length is 13 residues. V shed 5 bases, J shed 4 bases, and the junction held 4 bases outside the gene matches. The full variable domain, with the rest looked up from reference TRBV18 and TRBJ1-2, is NAGVMQNPRHLVRRRGQEARLRCSPMKGHSHVYWYRQLPEEGLKFMVYLQKENIIDESGMPKERFSAEFPKEGPSILRIQQVVRGDSAAYFCASSADRVYGYTFGSGTRLTVV.

At least ten counts were recorded for this clonotype. One end of the junction does not line up with germline, which may come from a read error. This sequence joins TRBV29-1 and TRBJ2-1; 8 bases match TRBD2. The CDR3 extends over 14 amino acids. Germline values: CDR1 SQVTM, CDR2 ANQGSEA. As DNA, the CDR3 is TGCAGCGTTCGGGAGGGCCCCTCCAACAATGAGCAGTTCTTC. Translating it yields CSVREGPSNNEQFF.

This clonotype has a count of ten or more. The chain carries TRBV7-7 and TRBJ2-3; D possibly uses TRBD1 or TRBD2 (5 bases each). CDR1 and CDR2 (germline): SSHAT, FNYEAQ (reference sequence). V dropped 5 bases and J dropped 6 bases, with 18 bases sitting between them. This CDR3 contains 15 residues. CDR3 in amino acids: CASSPSVQWDDTQYF. The CDR3 bases are TGTGCCAGCAGCCCAAGCGTCCAATGGGACGATACGCAGTATTTT.

This rearrangement joins TRBV12-3 or TRBV12-4 to TRBJ2-7, with 7 bases identical to TRBD1. CDR3 length: 15 residues. J lost 2 bases, V lost 3 bases, and 7 bases had no gene match. Here the CDR3 reads CASSLTGPGPYEQYF. The CDR3 DNA sequence: TGTGCCAGCAGTTTGACAGGGCCCGGCCCCTACGAGCAGTACTTC.

This clonotype appeared many times. V and J are TRBV7-8 and TRBJ1-4, with 11 bases identical to TRBD1. V gave up 3 bases and J gave up 8 bases; unmatched junction bases: 2. Germline CDR1 is SGHVS and CDR2 is FQNEAQ. This CDR3 is 14 amino acids long. CDR3 loop: CASSLGQGVEKLFF. CDR3 coding DNA: TGTGCCAGCAGCTTGGGACAGGGGGTCGAAAAACTGTTTTTT.

The rearrangement joins TRBV12-3 or TRBV12-4 to TRBJ2-1, with D perhaps TRBD2 (6 bases). The V end lost 7 bases, the J end lost 9 bases, and 19 bases lay between the germline ends. The CDR3 spans 14 residues. The CDR3 bases are TGTGCCAGCACGGTGACTGGCGGGGCGGGTGAGCAGTTCTTC. This translates into CASTVTGGAGEQFF.